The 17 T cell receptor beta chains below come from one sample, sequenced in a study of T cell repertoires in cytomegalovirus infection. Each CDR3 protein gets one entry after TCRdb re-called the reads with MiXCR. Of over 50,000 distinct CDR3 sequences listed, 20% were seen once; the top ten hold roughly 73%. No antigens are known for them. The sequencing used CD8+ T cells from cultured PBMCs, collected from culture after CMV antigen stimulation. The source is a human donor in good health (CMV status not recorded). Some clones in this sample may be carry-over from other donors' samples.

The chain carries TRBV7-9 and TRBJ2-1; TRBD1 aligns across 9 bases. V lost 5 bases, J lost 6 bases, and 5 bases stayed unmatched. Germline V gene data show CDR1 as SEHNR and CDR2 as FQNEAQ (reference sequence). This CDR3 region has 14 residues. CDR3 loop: CASSHPDRGNEQFF. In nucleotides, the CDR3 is TGTGCCAGCAGCCATCCGGACAGGGGCAATGAGCAGTTCTTC.

The CDR3 bases are TGTGCCAGCAGACCGCCCGTGAACGAGGCTTTCTTT. Its protein product is CASRPPVNEAFF. The chain uses TRBV7-2 and TRBJ1-1; D call uncertain. This CDR3 region has 12 residues. The V gene's germline CDR1 is SGHTA and CDR2 FQGNSA. Trimming left V 6 bases short and J 11 bases short, with 16 bases between.

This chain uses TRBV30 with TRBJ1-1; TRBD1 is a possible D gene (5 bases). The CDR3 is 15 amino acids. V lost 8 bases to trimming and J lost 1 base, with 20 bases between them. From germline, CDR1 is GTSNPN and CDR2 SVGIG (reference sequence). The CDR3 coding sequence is TGTGCCCAAAGGGGTGGGTGGACGCGGAACACTGAAGCTTTCTTT. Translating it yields CAQRGGWTRNTEAFF.

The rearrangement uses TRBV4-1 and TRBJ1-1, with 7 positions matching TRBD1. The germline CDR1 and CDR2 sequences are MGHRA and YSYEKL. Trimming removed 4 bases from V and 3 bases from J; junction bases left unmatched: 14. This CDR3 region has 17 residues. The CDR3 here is CASSLPGLRGGDTEAFF. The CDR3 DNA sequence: TGCGCCAGCAGCCTACCGGGACTCAGGGGGGGGGACACTGAAGCTTTCTTT.

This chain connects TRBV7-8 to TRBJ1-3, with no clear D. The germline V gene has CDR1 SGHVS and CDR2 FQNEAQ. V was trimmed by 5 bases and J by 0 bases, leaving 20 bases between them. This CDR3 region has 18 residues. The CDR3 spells CASSLKPLHVVSGNTIYF. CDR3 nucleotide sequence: TGTGCCAGCAGCCTTAAGCCCCTTCATGTTGTCTCTGGAAACACCATATATTTT.

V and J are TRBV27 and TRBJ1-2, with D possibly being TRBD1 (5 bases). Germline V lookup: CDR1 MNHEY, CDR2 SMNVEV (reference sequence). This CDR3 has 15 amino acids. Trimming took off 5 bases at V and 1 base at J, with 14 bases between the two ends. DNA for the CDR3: TGTGCCAGCAGTCCCTCGGGGGGAGTTAACTATGGCTACACCTTC. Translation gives CASSPSGGVNYGYTF.

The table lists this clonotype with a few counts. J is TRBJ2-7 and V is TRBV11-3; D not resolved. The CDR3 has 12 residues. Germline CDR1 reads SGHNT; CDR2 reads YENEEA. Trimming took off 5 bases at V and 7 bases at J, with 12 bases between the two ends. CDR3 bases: TGTGCCAGCAGCCTGGGCCCTCAGGAGCAGTACTTC. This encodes CASSLGPQEQYF.

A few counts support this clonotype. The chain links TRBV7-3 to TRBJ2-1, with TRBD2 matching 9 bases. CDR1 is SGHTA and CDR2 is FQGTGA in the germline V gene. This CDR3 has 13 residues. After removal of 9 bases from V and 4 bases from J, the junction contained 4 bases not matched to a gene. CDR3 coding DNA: TGTGCCAGTGGGACTAGCAGATACAATGAGCAGTTCTTC. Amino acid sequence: CASGTSRYNEQFF.

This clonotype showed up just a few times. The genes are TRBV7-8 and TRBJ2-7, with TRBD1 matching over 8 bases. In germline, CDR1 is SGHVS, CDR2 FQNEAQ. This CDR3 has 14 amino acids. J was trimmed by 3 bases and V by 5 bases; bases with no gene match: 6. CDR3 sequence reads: CASSSRDRFYEQYF. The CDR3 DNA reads TGTGCCAGCAGCAGCCGGGACAGGTTCTACGAGCAGTACTTC.

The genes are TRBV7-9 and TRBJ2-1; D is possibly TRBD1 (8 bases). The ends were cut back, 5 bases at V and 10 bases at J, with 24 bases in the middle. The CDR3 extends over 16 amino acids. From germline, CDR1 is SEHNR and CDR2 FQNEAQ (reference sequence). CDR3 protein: CASSPRGTGLGLEQFF. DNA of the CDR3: TGTGCCAGCAGCCCCCGAGGGACAGGACTAGGATTGGAGCAGTTCTTC.

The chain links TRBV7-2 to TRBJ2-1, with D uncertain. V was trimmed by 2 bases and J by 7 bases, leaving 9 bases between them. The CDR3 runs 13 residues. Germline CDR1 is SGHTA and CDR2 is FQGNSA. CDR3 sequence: CTSSLNRINEQFF. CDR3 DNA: TGTACCAGCAGCTTAAACCGTATTAATGAGCAGTTCTTC.

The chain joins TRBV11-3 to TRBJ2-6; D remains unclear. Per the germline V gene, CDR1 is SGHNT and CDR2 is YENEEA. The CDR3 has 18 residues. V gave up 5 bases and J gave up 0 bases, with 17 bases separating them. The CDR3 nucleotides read TGTGCCAGCAGCCCCCAACTCCGCGAGGCCTCTGGGGCCAACGTCCTGACTTTC. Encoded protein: CASSPQLREASGANVLTF.

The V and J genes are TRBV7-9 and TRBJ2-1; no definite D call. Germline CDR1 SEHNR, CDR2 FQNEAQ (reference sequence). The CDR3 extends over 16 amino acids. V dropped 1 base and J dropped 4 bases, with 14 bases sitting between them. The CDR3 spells CASSLGARVEYNEQFF. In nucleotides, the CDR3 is TGTGCCAGCAGCTTAGGGGCGAGAGTAGAATACAATGAGCAGTTCTTC.

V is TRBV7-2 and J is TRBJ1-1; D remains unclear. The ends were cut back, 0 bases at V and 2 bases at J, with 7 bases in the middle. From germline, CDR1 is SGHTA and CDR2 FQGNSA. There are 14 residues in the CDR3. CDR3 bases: TGTGCCAGCAGCTTAGCCATGCAAAACACTGAAGCTTTCTTT. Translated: CASSLAMQNTEAFF.

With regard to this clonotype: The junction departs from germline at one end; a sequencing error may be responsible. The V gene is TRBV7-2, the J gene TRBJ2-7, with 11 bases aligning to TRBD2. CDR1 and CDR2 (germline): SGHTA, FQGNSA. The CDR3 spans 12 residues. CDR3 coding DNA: TGTGCCAGCAGCCCGACTAGCGGGAAAACTGACTTC. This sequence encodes CASSPTSGKTDF.

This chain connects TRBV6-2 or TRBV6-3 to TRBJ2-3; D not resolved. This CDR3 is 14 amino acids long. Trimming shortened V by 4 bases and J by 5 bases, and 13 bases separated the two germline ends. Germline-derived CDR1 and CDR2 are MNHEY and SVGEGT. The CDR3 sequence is CASSSYFKGDTQYF. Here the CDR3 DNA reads TGTGCCAGCAGTTCCTACTTCAAGGGAGATACGCAGTATTTT.

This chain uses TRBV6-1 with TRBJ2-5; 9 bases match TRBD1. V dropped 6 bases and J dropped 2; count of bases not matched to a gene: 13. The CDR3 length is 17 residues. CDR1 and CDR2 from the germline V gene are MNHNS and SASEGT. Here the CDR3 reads CASRKLAGTGRQETQYF. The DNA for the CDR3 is TGTGCCAGCAGGAAGCTAGCCGGGACAGGGAGACAAGAGACCCAGTACTTC.